This TCR beta chain was sequenced during a study of cytomegalovirus exposure and HLA in healthy donors. Findings of the study overall: The study labeled 164 TCR beta chains cytomegalovirus-associated. High specificity and sensitivity for cytomegalovirus status were reported for the classifier. That first-cohort TCR clusters tended to co-occur in the roughly 120 validation repertoires was found in a later analysis.

Sequenced by immunoSEQ multiplex PCR; TCRdb stores in-frame clones only, minus some. The data contain fewer than 200,000 clones, 80% to 85% of them singletons. This CDR3 contains 11 residues. Germline assignment: CDR1 SNHLY and CDR2 FYNNEI. Among the roughly 120 subjects of the validation cohort, separate from the roughly 730-subject first cohort, were the donors. Comment on this clone: What it binds is not known.

This sequence joins TRBV2 and TRBJ1-1, with D perhaps matching TRBD1 (6 bases). The sample comprised PBMCs. This receptor was obtained from a woman aged 18-35 years in good health and CMV-seropositive. The chain's CDR3 is CAGGVNTEAFF. In DNA form, the CDR3 reads TGTGCAGGGGGAGTGAACACTGAAGCTTTCTTT. The whole variable domain, remainder taken from reference TRBV2 and TRBJ1-1, is EPEVTQTPSHQVTQMGQEVILRCVPISNHLYFYWYRQILGQKVEFLVSFYNNEISEKSEIFDDQFSVERPDGSNFTLKIRSTKLEDSAMYFCAGGVNTEAFFGQGTRLTVV.